A single sample gave rise to the 29 T cell receptor beta chains below, sequenced in a study of blood T cell repertoires in COVID-19. Sequencing was performed with immunoSEQ multiplex PCR; in TCRdb, only in-frame clones are kept and a portion is missing. The sample contains 150,000 to 200,000 clones, approximately 86% of which appear only once. The sample comprised peripheral blood. Receptor source: a man between 60 and 75 years old with acute or convalescent COVID-19.

J is TRBJ2-1 and V is TRBV6-2 or TRBV6-3; 10 bases are shared with TRBD1. CDR1 is MNHEY, CDR2 SVGEGT, per germline. There are 15 residues in the CDR3. With V trimmed by 6 bases and J by 3 bases, 5 bases remained unmatched. The CDR3 here is CASSLTGGHYNEQFF. Written as DNA, the CDR3 is TGTGCCAGCAGCTTGACAGGGGGCCACTACAATGAGCAGTTCTTC.

The chain combines TRBV7-2 with TRBJ2-7, with 13 bases identical to TRBD2. The CDR3 has 17 residues. With 1 base clipped from V and 0 bases from J, the junction kept 3 bases outside the gene matches. Germline V gene sequence: CDR1 SGHTA, CDR2 FQGNSA. CDR3 nucleotide sequence: TGTGCCAGCAGCTTAGGAGGACTAGCGGGGGACTCCTACGAGCAGTACTTC. Translation gives CASSLGGLAGDSYEQYF. Full variable domain (outside the CDR3, taken from reference TRBV7-2 and TRBJ2-7): GAGVSQSPSNKVTEKGKDVELRCDPISGHTALYWYRQSLGQGLEFLIYFQGNSAPDKSGLPSDRFSAERTGGSVSTLTIQRTQQEDSAVYLCASSLGGLAGDSYEQYFGPGTRLTVT.

In this sample, this clone turned up once. This CDR3 is also generated by other DNA sequences in the sample. This chain connects TRBV10-1 to TRBJ1-1, with TRBD1 identical over 9 bases. J gave up 1 base and V 6 bases, and 3 bases lay outside the gene matches. Germline V lookup: CDR1 WNHNN, CDR2 SYGVQD (reference sequence). The CDR3 contains 14 residues. The CDR3 nucleotides read TGCGCCAGCAGCGCGGGACAGGGGAACACTGAAGCTTTCTTT. It yields the protein CASSAGQGNTEAFF.

The rearrangement joins TRBV30 to TRBJ2-1; 11 bases fit TRBD2. The junction had 13 bases not matched to a gene; V was cut back by 5 bases and J by 7 bases. Per germline, CDR1 GTSNPN and CDR2 SVGIG (reference sequence). The CDR3 has 16 amino acids. The CDR3 DNA reads TGTGCCTGGGACTGGGGAAAGGTAGCGGGAGGGAATGAGCAGTTCTTC. Residues: CAWDWGKVAGGNEQFF.

V gene TRBV9 combines with J gene TRBJ1-3, with D hard to call. The CDR3 spans 16 residues. Germline values: CDR1 SGDLS, CDR2 YYNGEE. V was pared by 0 bases and J by 0 bases, with 10 bases between. In DNA form, the CDR3 reads TGTGCCAGCAGCGTAGGGGCCGAGAGCTCTGGAAACACCATATATTTT. This encodes CASSVGAESSGNTIYF. Filled out from reference TRBV9 and TRBJ1-3, the complete variable domain reads DSGVTQTPKHLITATGQRVTLRCSPRSGDLSVYWYQQSLDQGLQFLIQYYNGEERAKGNILERFSAQQFPDLHSELNLSSLELGDSALYFCASSVGAESSGNTIYFGEGSWLTVV.

The rearrangement links TRBV15 to TRBJ1-4; 11 positions agree with TRBD1. The CDR3 is 17 residues long. Germline CDR1 reads LNHNV; CDR2 reads YYDKDF (reference sequence). Trimming removed 5 bases from V and 3 bases from J; junction bases left unmatched: 8. The CDR3 DNA reads TGTGCCACCAGCCTCTTCGGACAGGGGGCGTCTAATGAAAAACTGTTTTTT. Its protein product is CATSLFGQGASNEKLFF.

V is TRBV9 and J is TRBJ2-3, with TRBD2 matching over 7 bases. Trimming removed 0 bases from V and 5 bases from J; junction bases left unmatched: 9. The CDR3 sequence is 16 residues long. Germline V gene data show CDR1 as SGDLS and CDR2 as YYNGEE. In DNA, the CDR3 is TGTGCCAGCAGCGTAGTCGTAGCGGGCGGGGGAGATACGCAGTATTTT. It yields the protein CASSVVVAGGGDTQYF.

V gene TRBV4-1 combines with J gene TRBJ1-3; D might be TRBD1 (5 bases). Germline CDR1 is MGHRA and CDR2 is YSYEKL. Trimming removed 0 bases from V and 1 base from J, with 13 bases in between. This CDR3 spans 17 amino acids. The CDR3: CASSQEPSGASGNTIYF. The DNA for the CDR3 is TGCGCCAGCAGCCAAGAACCTTCTGGGGCTTCTGGAAACACCATATATTTT.

The chain combines TRBV10-3 with TRBJ1-2, with D possibly TRBD1 on 5 matching bases. The germline V gene encodes CDR1 ENHRY and CDR2 SYGVKD. V was clipped by 10 bases and J by 5 bases, with 14 bases between them. This CDR3 has 12 residues. CDR3 protein: CATRVGGYGYTF. The CDR3 DNA follows: TGTGCCACCAGGGTAGGAGGGTATGGCTACACCTTC.

This clone turned up a few times. V is TRBV19 and J is TRBJ2-7; maybe TRBD2 (6 bases). The CDR3 loop spans 15 amino acids. Trimming cost V 4 bases and J 3 bases, with 16 bases left between them. Germline CDR1 reads LNHDA; CDR2 reads SQIVND (reference sequence). The CDR3 nucleotides are TGTGCCAGTAGTAGCCTGGAGGGGATGCGCTACGAGCAGTACTTC. Its protein product is CASSSLEGMRYEQYF.

The V call is TRBV6-6, the J call TRBJ1-3; D remains unclear. Germline V CDR1 and CDR2: MNHNY, SVGAGI (reference sequence). CDR3 length: 16 residues. The ends were cut back, 0 bases at V and 3 bases at J, with 12 bases in the middle. CDR3 residues: CASSYSISRLGNTIYF. For the CDR3, the DNA is TGTGCCAGCAGTTACTCCATTTCCAGGCTTGGAAACACCATATATTTT.

The rearrangement joins TRBV28 to TRBJ1-1; 7 nucleotides match TRBD1. The germline V gene encodes CDR1 MDHEN and CDR2 SYDVKM. After removal of 6 bases from V and 0 bases from J, the junction contained 13 bases not matched to a gene. The length of the CDR3 is 17 residues. CDR3 DNA sequence: TGTGCCAGCAGAGGGACAACAGGGGAAGATGTGAACACTGAAGCTTTCTTT. Protein sequence: CASRGTTGEDVNTEAFF.

V is TRBV19 and J is TRBJ2-5, with TRBD1 identical over 8 bases. J gave up 4 bases and V 5 bases, and 6 bases lay outside the gene matches. From germline, CDR1 is LNHDA and CDR2 SQIVND (reference sequence). The CDR3 loop spans 14 amino acids. DNA for the CDR3: TGTGCCAGTAGTGCACGACAGGGGAGAGAGACCCAGTACTTC. Translation: CASSARQGRETQYF.

The rearrangement joins TRBV4-1 to TRBJ2-7; perhaps TRBD2 as D (5 bases). The V end was cut by 6 bases, the J end by 1 base, with 16 bases between. This CDR3 spans 15 amino acids. Germline-derived CDR1 and CDR2 are MGHRA and YSYEKL. The CDR3 DNA sequence: TGCGCCAGCAGTCGACTGGAGCGGCCATCCTACGAGCAGTACTTC. It codes for CASSRLERPSYEQYF.

In its sample, this clone was seen a few times. The CDR3 bases are TGTGCCAGCAGTCAAAGCGGGAGCTACGAGCAGTACTTC. It translates to CASSQSGSYEQYF. The chain employs TRBV27 and TRBJ2-7; 8 bases align to TRBD2. The CDR3 length is 13 residues. V gave up 5 bases and J gave up 3 bases; unmatched junction bases: 3. Germline V CDR1 and CDR2: MNHEY, SMNVEV (reference sequence).

This rearrangement joins TRBV19 to TRBJ1-5, with 7 bases fitting TRBD1. V lost 7 bases, J lost 4 bases, and 10 bases stayed unmatched. Germline V gene data show CDR1 as LNHDA and CDR2 as SQIVND (reference sequence). The CDR3 consists of 15 residues. The CDR3 bases are TGTGCCAGTAACACCGGGACAGTTACTAATCAGCCCCAGCATTTT. Residues: CASNTGTVTNQPQHF.

This clone was picked up one time. The chain is built from TRBV3-1 (or the pseudogene TRBV3-2) and TRBJ2-3, with TRBD2 matching over 9 bases. The germline CDR1 and CDR2 sequences are LGHDT and YNNKEL (reference sequence). The trim removed 8 bases at V and 4 bases at J, leaving 4 bases unmatched. The CDR3 contains 13 residues. The CDR3 sequence: CASAGGRADTQYF. The CDR3, as DNA: TGTGCCAGCGCGGGAGGGCGCGCAGATACGCAGTATTTT.

The CDR3 reads CASRRTGGRGGELFF. The CDR3 nucleotides are TGTGCCAGCAGACGGACAGGGGGTCGGGGCGGGGAGCTGTTTTTT. The chain employs TRBV6-5 and TRBJ2-2; 10 bases align to TRBD1. Looked up from germline, CDR1 is MNHEY and CDR2 is SVGAGI. The CDR3 is made up of 15 amino acids. Trimming took 6 bases from V and 7 from J; bases not matched to a gene: 8.

This clone was observed a single time. The chain employs TRBV29-1 and TRBJ2-2; D is undetermined. The CDR3 spans 13 residues. V shed 4 bases and J shed 0 bases, with 6 bases lying between them. Germline assignment: CDR1 SQVTM and CDR2 ANQGSEA. CDR3 residues: CSVAKPNTGELFF. CDR3 nucleotides: TGCAGCGTTGCTAAACCGAACACCGGGGAGCTGTTTTTT.

This rearrangement joins TRBV19 to TRBJ2-2; 10 bases line up with TRBD1. CDR1 is LNHDA and CDR2 is SQIVND in the germline V gene (reference sequence). V dropped 4 bases and J dropped 1; count of bases not matched to a gene: 9. The CDR3 extends over 18 amino acids. In DNA, the CDR3 is TGTGCCAGTAGTAAGAGAGGACAGGGGGTAGGGAACACCGGGGAGCTGTTTTTT. It codes for CASSKRGQGVGNTGELFF.

The rearrangement links TRBV19 to TRBJ2-7; a weak D match, TRBD1 (6 bases). The germline CDR1 and CDR2 sequences are LNHDA and SQIVND (reference sequence). V dropped 1 base and J dropped 0 bases, with 10 bases sitting between them. The CDR3 is 15 amino acids. The CDR3 loop reads CASSIGDTSSYEQYF. CDR3 DNA: TGTGCCAGTAGTATAGGGGACACGAGCTCCTACGAGCAGTACTTC. The full variable domain, completed using reference TRBV19 and TRBJ2-7, is DGGITQSPKYLFRKEGQNVTLSCEQNLNHDAMYWYRQDPGQGLRLIYYSQIVNDFQKGDIAEGYSVSREKKESFPLTVTSAQKNPTAFYLCASSIGDTSSYEQYFGPGTRLTVT.

V is TRBV28 and J is TRBJ2-7; D is possibly TRBD2 (5 bases). Per the germline V gene, CDR1 is MDHEN and CDR2 is SYDVKM. The CDR3 has 11 residues. V lost 8 bases and J lost 3, with 8 bases in between. This CDR3 reads CASGSGYEQYF. CDR3 sequence (DNA): TGTGCCAGCGGGAGTGGCTACGAGCAGTACTTC.

J is TRBJ1-1 and V is TRBV5-1; D is uncertain. Between the trimmed V and J ends, which lost 1 base and 1 base, there was a span of 8 bases. Germline values: CDR1 SGHRS, CDR2 YFSETQ. The CDR3 has 14 residues. CDR3 in amino acids: CASSLRGGNTEAFF. The CDR3, as DNA: TGCGCCAGCAGCTTGCGGGGTGGGAACACTGAAGCTTTCTTT.

V is TRBV27 and J is TRBJ2-2, with TRBD2 matching 7 bases. Germline V gives CDR1 MNHEY, CDR2 SMNVEV (reference sequence). There are 14 residues in the CDR3. V lost 6 bases and J lost 7; bases outside the gene matches: 8. The DNA for the CDR3 is TGTGCCAGCAGAATGTATCGGGAGGACGGGGAGCTGTTTTTT. It translates to CASRMYREDGELFF.

The chain combines TRBV4-1 with TRBJ2-2; possible D gene TRBD2, 6 bases. V was clipped by 2 bases and J by 0 bases, with 10 bases between them. Germline assignment: CDR1 MGHRA and CDR2 YSYEKL. This CDR3 spans 16 amino acids. The CDR3 bases are TGCGCCAGCAGCCAAACTAGCAGCCCGAACACCGGGGAGCTGTTTTTT. It yields the protein CASSQTSSPNTGELFF.

The chain combines TRBV5-1 with TRBJ2-5, with TRBD1 as a possible D gene (6 bases). V lost 4 bases, J lost 2 bases, and 15 bases lay in between. In germline, CDR1 is SGHRS, CDR2 YFSETQ. The CDR3 runs to 15 residues. CDR3 loop: CASSPTGSQQETQYF. Here the CDR3 DNA reads TGCGCCAGCAGCCCCACAGGGTCACAGCAAGAGACCCAGTACTTC.

J is TRBJ1-2 and V is TRBV5-8; TRBD1 matches at 8 bases. The V gene's germline CDR1 is SGHTS and CDR2 YDEGEE. V was clipped by 3 bases and J by 4 bases; unmatched bases: 5. This CDR3 spans 14 amino acids. The CDR3 sequence: CASSWTGRTYGYTF. The CDR3 bases are TGTGCCAGCAGCTGGACAGGGCGTACCTATGGCTACACCTTC.

This chain joins TRBV13 and TRBJ2-7; 10 bases map to TRBD1. Unmatched junction bases numbered 7, after V lost 5 bases and J lost 3 bases. From germline, CDR1 is PRHDT and CDR2 FYEKMQ (reference sequence). The CDR3 has 15 amino acids. In nucleotides, the CDR3 is TGTGCCAGCAGCCAAGGGACAGGGGAGGGCTACGAGCAGTACTTC. Translation gives CASSQGTGEGYEQYF.

The chain links TRBV6-5 to TRBJ1-6; D may be TRBD1 (6 bases). Germline CDR1 is MNHEY and CDR2 is SVGAGI. This CDR3 contains 13 residues. Trimming pared 8 bases from V and 6 bases from J, leaving 11 bases between. The CDR3 nucleotides are TGTGCCAGCTGGAGCAGGGGTAATTCACCCCTCCACTTT. Its translation is CASWSRGNSPLHF.